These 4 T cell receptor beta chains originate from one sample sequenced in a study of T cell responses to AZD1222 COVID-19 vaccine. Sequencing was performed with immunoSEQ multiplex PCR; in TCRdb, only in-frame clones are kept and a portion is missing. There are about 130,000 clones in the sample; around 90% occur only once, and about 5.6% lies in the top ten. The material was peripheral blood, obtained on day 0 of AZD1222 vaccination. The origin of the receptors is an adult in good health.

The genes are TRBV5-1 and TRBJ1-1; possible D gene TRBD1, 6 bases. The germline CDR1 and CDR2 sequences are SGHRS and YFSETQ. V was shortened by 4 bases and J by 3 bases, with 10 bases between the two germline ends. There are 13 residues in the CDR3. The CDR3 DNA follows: TGCGCCAGCAGCCCCGGGGGGCACACTGAAGCTTTCTTT. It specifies CASSPGGHTEAFF.

CDR3 in DNA: TGCAGCGTTCGGGACTATGGAAACACCATATATTTT. Its translation is CSVRDYGNTIYF. The chain recombines TRBV29-1 with TRBJ1-3; a possible D gene is TRBD1 (5 bases). The CDR3 has 12 amino acids. CDR1 and CDR2 from the germline V gene are SQVTM and ANQGSEA. V lost 5 bases and J 3 bases, leaving 8 bases between the germline ends.

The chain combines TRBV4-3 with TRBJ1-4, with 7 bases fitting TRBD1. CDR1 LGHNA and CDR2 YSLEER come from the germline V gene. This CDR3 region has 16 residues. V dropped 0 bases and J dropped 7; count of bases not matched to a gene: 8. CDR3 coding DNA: TGCGCCAGCAGCCAAGATGGGACAGTTGGTGCTGAAAAACTGTTTTTT. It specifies CASSQDGTVGAEKLFF.

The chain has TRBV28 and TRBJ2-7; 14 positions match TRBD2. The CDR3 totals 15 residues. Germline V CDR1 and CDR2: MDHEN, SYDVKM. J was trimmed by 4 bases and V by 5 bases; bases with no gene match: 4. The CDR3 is CASSPGTSGSYEQYF. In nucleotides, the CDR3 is TGTGCCAGCAGTCCCGGGACTAGCGGGAGTTACGAGCAGTACTTC.